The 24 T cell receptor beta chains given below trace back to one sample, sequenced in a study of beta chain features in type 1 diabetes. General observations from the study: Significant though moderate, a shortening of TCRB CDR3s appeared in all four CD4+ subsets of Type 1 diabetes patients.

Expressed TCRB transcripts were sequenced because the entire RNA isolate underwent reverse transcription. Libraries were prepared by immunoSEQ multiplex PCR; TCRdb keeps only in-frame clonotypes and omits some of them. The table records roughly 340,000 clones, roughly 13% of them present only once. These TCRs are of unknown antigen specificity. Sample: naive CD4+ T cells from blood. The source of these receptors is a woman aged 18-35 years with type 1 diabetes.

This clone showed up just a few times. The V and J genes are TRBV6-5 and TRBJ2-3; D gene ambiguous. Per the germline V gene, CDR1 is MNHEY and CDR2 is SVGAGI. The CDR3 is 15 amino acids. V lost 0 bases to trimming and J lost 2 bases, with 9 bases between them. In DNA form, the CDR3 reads TGTGCCAGCAGTTACTCCGCGGATAACACAGATACGCAGTATTTT. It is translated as CASSYSADNTDTQYF.

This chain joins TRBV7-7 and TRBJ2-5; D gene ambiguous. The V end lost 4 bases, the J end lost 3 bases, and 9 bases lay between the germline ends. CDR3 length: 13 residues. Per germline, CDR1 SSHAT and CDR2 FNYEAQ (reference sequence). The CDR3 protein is CASSSDNEETQYF. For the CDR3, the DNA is TGTGCCAGCAGCTCCGACAATGAAGAGACCCAGTACTTC.

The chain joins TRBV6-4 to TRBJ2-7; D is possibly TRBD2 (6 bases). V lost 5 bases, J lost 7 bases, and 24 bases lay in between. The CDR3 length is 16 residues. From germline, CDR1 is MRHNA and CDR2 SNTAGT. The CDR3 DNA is TGTGCCAGCAGTTTAACCGGGAGACGGACTCCGTGGGAGCAGTACGTC. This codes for CASSLTGRRTPWEQYV.

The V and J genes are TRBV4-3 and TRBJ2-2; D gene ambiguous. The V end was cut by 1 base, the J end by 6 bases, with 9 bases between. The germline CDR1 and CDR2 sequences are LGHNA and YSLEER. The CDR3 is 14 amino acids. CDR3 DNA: TGCGCCAGCAGCCAAGTGTGGGCACCCGGGGAGCTGTTTTTT. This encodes CASSQVWAPGELFF.

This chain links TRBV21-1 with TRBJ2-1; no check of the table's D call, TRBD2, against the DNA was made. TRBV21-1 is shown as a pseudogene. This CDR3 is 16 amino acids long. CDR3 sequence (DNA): TGTGCCAGCAGCACCCTGGGGCTAGCGGGAACGGATGAGCAGTTCTTC. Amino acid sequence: CASSTLGLAGTDEQFF.

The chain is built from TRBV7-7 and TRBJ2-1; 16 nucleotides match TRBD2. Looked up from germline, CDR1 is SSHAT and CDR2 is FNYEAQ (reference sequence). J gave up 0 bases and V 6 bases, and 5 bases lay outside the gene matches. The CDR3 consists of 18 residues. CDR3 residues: CASSPGLAGGSSYNEQFF. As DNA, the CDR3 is TGTGCCAGCAGTCCGGGACTAGCGGGAGGGAGCTCCTACAATGAGCAGTTCTTC. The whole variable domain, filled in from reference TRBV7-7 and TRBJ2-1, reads GAGVSQSPRYKVTKRGQDVTLRCDPISSHATLYWYQQALGQGPEFLTYFNYEAQPDKSGLPSDRFSAERPEGSISTLTIQRTEQRDSAMYRCASSPGLAGGSSYNEQFFGPGTRLTVL.

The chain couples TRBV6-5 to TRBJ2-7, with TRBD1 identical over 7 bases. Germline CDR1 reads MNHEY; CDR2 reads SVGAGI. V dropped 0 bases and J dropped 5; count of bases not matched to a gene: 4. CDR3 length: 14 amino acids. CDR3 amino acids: CASSYSRQGNEQYF. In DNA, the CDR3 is TGTGCCAGCAGTTACTCGCGACAGGGAAACGAGCAGTACTTC.

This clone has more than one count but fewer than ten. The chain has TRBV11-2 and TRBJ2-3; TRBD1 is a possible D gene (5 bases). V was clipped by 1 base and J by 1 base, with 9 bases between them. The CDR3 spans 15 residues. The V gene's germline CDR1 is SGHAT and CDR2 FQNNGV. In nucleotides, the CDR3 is TGTGCCAGCAGCTTAGGGGGCGGTCGCACAGATACGCAGTATTTT. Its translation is CASSLGGGRTDTQYF.

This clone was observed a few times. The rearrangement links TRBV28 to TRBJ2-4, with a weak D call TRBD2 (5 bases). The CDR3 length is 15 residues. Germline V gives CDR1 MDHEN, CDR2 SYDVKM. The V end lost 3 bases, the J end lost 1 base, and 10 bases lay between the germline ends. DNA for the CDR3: TGTGCCAGCAGTTTCGGGGTGGTGGCCAAAAACATTCAGTACTTC. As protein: CASSFGVVAKNIQYF.

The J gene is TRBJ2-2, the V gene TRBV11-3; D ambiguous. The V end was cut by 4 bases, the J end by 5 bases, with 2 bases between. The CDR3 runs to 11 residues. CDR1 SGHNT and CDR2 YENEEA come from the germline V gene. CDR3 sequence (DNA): TGTGCCAGCAGCTCGACCGGGGAGCTGTTTTTT. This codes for CASSSTGELFF. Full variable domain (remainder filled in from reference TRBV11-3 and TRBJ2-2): EAGVVQSPRYKIIEKKQPVAFWCNPISGHNTLYWYLQNLGQGPELLIRYENEEAVDDSQLPKDRFSAERLKGVDSTLKIQPAELGDSAVYLCASSSTGELFFGEGSRLTVL.

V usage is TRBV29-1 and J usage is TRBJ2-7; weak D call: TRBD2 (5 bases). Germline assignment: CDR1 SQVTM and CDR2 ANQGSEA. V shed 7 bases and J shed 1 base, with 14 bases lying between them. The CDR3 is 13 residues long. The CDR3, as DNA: TGCAGCGCCCGGGGTTTTAGGTCCTACGAGCAGTACTTC. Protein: CSARGFRSYEQYF.

This CDR3 reads CASSAPGLAGGPRSYEQFF. The DNA of the CDR3 is TGCGCCAGCAGCGCCCCGGGACTAGCGGGAGGGCCTCGTAGCTATGAGCAGTTCTTC. The chain combines TRBV5-1 with TRBJ2-1; TRBD2 matches 16 bases. The CDR3 sequence is 19 residues long. Germline CDR1 and CDR2: SGHRS and YFSETQ. V shed 4 bases, J shed 8 bases, and the junction held 15 bases outside the gene matches.

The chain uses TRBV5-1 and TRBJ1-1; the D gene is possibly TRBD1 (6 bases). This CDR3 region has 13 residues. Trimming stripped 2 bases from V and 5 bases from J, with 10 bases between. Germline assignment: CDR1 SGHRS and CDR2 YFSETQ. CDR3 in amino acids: CASSLIQGTEAFF. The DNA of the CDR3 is TGCGCCAGCAGCTTAATACAGGGAACTGAAGCTTTCTTT.

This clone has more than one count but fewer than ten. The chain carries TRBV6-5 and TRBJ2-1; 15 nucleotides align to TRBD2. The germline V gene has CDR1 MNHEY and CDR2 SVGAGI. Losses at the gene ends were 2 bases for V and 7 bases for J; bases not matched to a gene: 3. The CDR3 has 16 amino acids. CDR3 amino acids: CASSYPGLAGGNEQFF. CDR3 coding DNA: TGTGCCAGCAGTTACCCGGGACTAGCGGGAGGAAATGAGCAGTTCTTC.

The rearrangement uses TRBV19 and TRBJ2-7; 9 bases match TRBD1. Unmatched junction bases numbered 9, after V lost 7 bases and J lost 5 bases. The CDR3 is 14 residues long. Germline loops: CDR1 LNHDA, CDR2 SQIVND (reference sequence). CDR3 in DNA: TGTGCCAGTAATCCGGGACAGGGAAACAACGAGCAGTACTTC. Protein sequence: CASNPGQGNNEQYF.

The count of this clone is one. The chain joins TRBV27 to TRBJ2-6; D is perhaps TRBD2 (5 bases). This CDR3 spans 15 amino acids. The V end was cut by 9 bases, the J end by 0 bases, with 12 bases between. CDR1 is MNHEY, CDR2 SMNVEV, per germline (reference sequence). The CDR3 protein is CASGSPSSGANVLTF. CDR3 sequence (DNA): TGTGCCAGTGGGAGTCCCAGCTCTGGGGCCAACGTCCTGACTTTC. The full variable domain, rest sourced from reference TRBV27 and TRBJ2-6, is EAQVTQNPRYLITVTGKKLTVTCSQNMNHEYMSWYRQDPGLGLRQIYYSMNVEVTDKGDVPEGYKVSRKEKRNFPLILESPSPNQTSLYFCASGSPSSGANVLTFGAGSRLTVL.

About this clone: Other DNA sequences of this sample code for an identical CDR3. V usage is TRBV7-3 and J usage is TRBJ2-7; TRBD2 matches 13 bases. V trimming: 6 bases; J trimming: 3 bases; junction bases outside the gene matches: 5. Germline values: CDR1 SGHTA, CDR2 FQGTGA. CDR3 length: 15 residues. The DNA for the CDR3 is TGTGCCAGCAGTCTAGGGACTAGCGGGAACTACGAGCAGTACTTC. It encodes CASSLGTSGNYEQYF.

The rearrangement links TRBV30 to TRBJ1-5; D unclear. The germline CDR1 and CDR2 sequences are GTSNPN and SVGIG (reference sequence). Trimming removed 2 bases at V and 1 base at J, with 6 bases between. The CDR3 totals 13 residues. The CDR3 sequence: CAWSIESNQPQHF. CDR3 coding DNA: TGTGCCTGGAGTATAGAAAGCAATCAGCCCCAGCATTTT.

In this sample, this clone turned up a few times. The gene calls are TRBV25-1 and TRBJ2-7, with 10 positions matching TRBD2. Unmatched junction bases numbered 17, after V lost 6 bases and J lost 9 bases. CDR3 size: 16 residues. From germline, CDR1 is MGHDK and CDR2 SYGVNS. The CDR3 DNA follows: TGTGCCAGCAGCGACCCATATAGCGGGAGGTCCACCGGGCAGTACTTC. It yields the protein CASSDPYSGRSTGQYF.

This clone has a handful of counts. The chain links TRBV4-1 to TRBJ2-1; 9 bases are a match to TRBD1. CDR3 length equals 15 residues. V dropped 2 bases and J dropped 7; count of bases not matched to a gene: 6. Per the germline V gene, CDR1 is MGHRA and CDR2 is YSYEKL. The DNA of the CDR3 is TGCGCCAGCAGCCAACCGGGACAGGGTCGAAATGAGCAGTTCTTC. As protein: CASSQPGQGRNEQFF.

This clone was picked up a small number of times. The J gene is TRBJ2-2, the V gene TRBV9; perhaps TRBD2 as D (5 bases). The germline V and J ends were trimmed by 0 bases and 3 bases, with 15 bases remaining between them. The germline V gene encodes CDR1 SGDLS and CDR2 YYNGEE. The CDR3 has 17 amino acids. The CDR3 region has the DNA TGTGCCAGCAGCGTAGCTGGGAGACTATTTTACACCGGGGAGCTGTTTTTT. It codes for CASSVAGRLFYTGELFF.

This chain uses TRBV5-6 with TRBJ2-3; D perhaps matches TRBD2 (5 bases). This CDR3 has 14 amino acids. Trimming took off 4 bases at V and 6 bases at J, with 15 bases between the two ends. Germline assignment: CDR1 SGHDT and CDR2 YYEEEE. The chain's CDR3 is CASSLADLGDTQYF. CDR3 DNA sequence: TGTGCCAGCAGCCTTGCGGACTTGGGGGATACGCAGTATTTT.

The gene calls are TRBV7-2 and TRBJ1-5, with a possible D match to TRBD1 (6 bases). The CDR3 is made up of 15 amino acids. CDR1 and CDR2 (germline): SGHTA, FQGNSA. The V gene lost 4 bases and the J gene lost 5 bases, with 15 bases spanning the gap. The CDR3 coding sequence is TGTGCCAGCAGCTCGAGGGGGGGGAGCGATCAGCCCCAGCATTTT. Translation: CASSSRGGSDQPQHF.

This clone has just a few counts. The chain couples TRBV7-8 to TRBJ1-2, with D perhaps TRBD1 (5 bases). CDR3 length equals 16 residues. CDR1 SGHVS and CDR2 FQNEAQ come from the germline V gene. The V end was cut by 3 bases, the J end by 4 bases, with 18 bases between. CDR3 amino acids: CASSFLGTVVGYGYTF. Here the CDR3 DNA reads TGTGCCAGCAGCTTCCTCGGGACTGTAGTTGGCTATGGCTACACCTTC.